The clone carrying this TCR beta chain was seen a handful of times. Its antigen is unknown. Trimming shortened V by 4 bases and J by 4 bases, and 10 bases separated the two germline ends. The CDR3 covers 12 residues. Germline CDR1 is SQVTM and CDR2 is ANQGSEA. This sample is part of a study of CD8 T cells in ankylosing spondylitis. Study outcomes and limitations: A TCR beta motif of several highly homologous variants seemed to mark ankylosing spondylitis blood. In ankylosing spondylitis patients, matched synovial fluid reportedly showed significant enrichment of disease-linked clones.

Quantitative barcoded 5'-RACE was used to prepare TCR beta libraries. TCRdb ran MiXCR on the 5' RACE reads and lists one entry per CDR3 protein. The profile shows around 770,000 distinct CDR3 sequences, roughly 12% of them singletons. The sequence was obtained from a male donor with ankylosing spondylitis. The rearrangement joins TRBV29-1 to TRBJ1-1, with D unresolved. The source material was blood, either unsorted or a sorted T cell fraction (not recorded which). The CDR3 reads CSVGGFATEAFF. The CDR3 region has the DNA TGCAGCGTTGGAGGCTTTGCCACTGAAGCTTTCTTT.